Below are 21 T cell receptor beta chains sequenced from a single sample in a study of blood T cell repertoires in COVID-19. Sequencing was performed with immunoSEQ multiplex PCR; in TCRdb, only in-frame clones are kept and a portion is missing. Of about 430,000 clones listed, roughly 84% are singletons. Sequencing was done on a sample of PBMCs or T cells enriched from blood (not recorded which). The receptor source for this set is a woman aged 18-35 years who had been exposed to COVID-19.

This clone occurred a few times. The chain uses TRBV19 and TRBJ1-6; 11 positions agree with TRBD1. The CDR3 totals 15 residues. The germline CDR1 and CDR2 sequences are LNHDA and SQIVND (reference sequence). V was clipped by 8 bases and J by 9 bases; unmatched bases: 9. The CDR3 region has the DNA TGTGCCAGTGAGACGGGACAGGGGGTAGGTTCACCCCTCCACTTT. It translates to CASETGQGVGSPLHF.

CDR3 loop: CASRTGFGRETQYF. The CDR3 coding sequence is TGTGCCAGTAGAACGGGGTTCGGTCGAGAGACCCAGTACTTC. The chain carries TRBV19 and TRBJ2-5, with D perhaps matching TRBD2 (5 bases). Germline values: CDR1 LNHDA, CDR2 SQIVND (reference sequence). The CDR3 consists of 14 residues. V lost 6 bases to trimming and J lost 4 bases, with 15 bases between them.

DNA for the CDR3: TGTGCCAGCAGCTCCGTAGGCCCAGGGGGTTATAGCAATCAGCCCCAGCATTTT. Residues: CASSSVGPGGYSNQPQHF. The chain joins TRBV7-9 to TRBJ1-5; TRBD1 aligns across 7 bases. Per germline, CDR1 SEHNR and CDR2 FQNEAQ (reference sequence). V lost 4 bases to trimming and J lost 0 bases; unmatched junction nucleotides: 12. The length of the CDR3 is 18 residues.

In DNA, the CDR3 is TGTGCCAGCAGTGAGATCTTCGGTGGGGCCAACGTCCTGACTTTC. Translation: CASSEIFGGANVLTF. This chain connects TRBV6-1 to TRBJ2-6; the D is unclear. The germline gives CDR1 MNHNS, CDR2 SASEGT. The germline V and J ends were trimmed by 3 bases and 3 bases, with 9 bases remaining between them. The CDR3 length is 15 residues.

This chain connects TRBV6-5 to TRBJ1-1; 7 bases map to TRBD1. Germline CDR1 MNHEY, CDR2 SVGAGI. This CDR3 contains 13 residues. J was trimmed by 4 bases and V by 6 bases; bases with no gene match: 5. Here the CDR3 DNA reads TGTGCCAGCAGCCTCCCAGGGGGCACTGAAGCTTTCTTT. This translates into CASSLPGGTEAFF.

This clone turned up a few times. This sequence joins TRBV5-4 and TRBJ2-1; 14 bases map to TRBD2. The length of the CDR3 is 19 residues. J was trimmed by 4 bases and V by 0 bases; bases with no gene match: 9. Germline CDR1 reads SGHNT; CDR2 reads YYREEE (reference sequence). CDR3 region: CASSLATSGGAESYNEQFF. CDR3 DNA: TGTGCCAGCAGCTTGGCGACTAGCGGGGGGGCCGAATCTTACAATGAGCAGTTCTTC.

V usage is TRBV7-9 and J usage is TRBJ1-4; D not certain. The V end was cut by 3 bases, the J end by 7 bases, with 18 bases between. CDR3 length: 16 residues. The germline V gene has CDR1 SEHNR and CDR2 FQNEAQ (reference sequence). CDR3 sequence reads: CASSLEDMRGSEKLFF. DNA for the CDR3: TGTGCCAGCAGCTTGGAGGATATGCGTGGCAGTGAAAAACTGTTTTTT.

The chain combines TRBV28 with TRBJ1-4; weak D call: TRBD1 (6 bases). Trimming removed 6 bases from V and 7 bases from J, with 15 bases in between. This CDR3 is built from 14 residues. From germline, CDR1 is MDHEN and CDR2 SYDVKM. The CDR3 is CASRRQGLGEKLFF. In DNA, the CDR3 is TGTGCCAGCAGACGGCAGGGGCTCGGTGAAAAACTGTTTTTT.

The chain recombines TRBV6-4 with TRBJ2-1, with TRBD2 matching 10 bases. V was clipped by 5 bases and J by 7 bases; unmatched bases: 5. Looked up from germline, CDR1 is MRHNA and CDR2 is SNTAGT. There are 14 residues in the CDR3. CDR3 loop: CASSLAGEENEQFF. The CDR3 coding sequence is TGTGCCAGCAGTCTAGCGGGAGAAGAAAATGAGCAGTTCTTC.

CDR3 region: CASSHRGDTEAFF. CDR3 in DNA: TGCGCCAGCAGCCACAGGGGGGACACTGAAGCTTTCTTT. V and J are TRBV4-1 and TRBJ1-1; 7 bases fit TRBD1. This CDR3 is built from 13 residues. Per the germline V gene, CDR1 is MGHRA and CDR2 is YSYEKL. With V trimmed by 3 bases and J by 3 bases, 1 base remained unmatched.

CDR3 nucleotide sequence: TGTGCCAGTATATCGGGACAGGGAGGTCAAAATTTCTATTTT. It is translated as CASISGQGGQNFYF. This chain connects TRBV19 to TRBJ2-3; TRBD1 aligns across 9 bases. J lost 15 bases, V lost 7 bases, and 17 bases had no gene match. Germline CDR1 and CDR2: LNHDA and SQIVND (reference sequence). This CDR3 contains 14 residues.

The chain carries TRBV19 and TRBJ2-1, with 7 bases fitting TRBD2. The CDR3 sequence is 14 residues long. The V segment lost 7 bases and the J segment 6 bases; nucleotides outside the gene matches: 9. Germline V gene lookup returns CDR1 LNHDA and CDR2 SQIVND (reference sequence). The CDR3 region has the DNA TGTGCCAGTATGGGGCGGGAGAATACCAATGAGCAGTTCTTC. Amino acid sequence: CASMGRENTNEQFF.

The chain is built from TRBV6-5 and TRBJ1-2; D may be TRBD1 (6 bases). Trimming took 4 bases from V and 6 from J, leaving 15 bases between them. This CDR3 comprises 14 residues. CDR1 and CDR2 from the germline V gene are MNHEY and SVGAGI. CDR3 DNA: TGTGCCAGCAGTTCCCTAGGGGGAGCCAATGGCTACACCTTC. Protein sequence: CASSSLGGANGYTF.

This clone was found a few times. The chain links TRBV27 to TRBJ1-2; D might be TRBD1 (5 bases). The CDR3 loop spans 14 amino acids. Trimming left V 2 bases short and J 8 bases short, with 15 bases between. Germline assignment: CDR1 MNHEY and CDR2 SMNVEV (reference sequence). As DNA, the CDR3 is TGTGCCAGCAGTTTAAATCGGTCACCAGGGGGCTACACCTTC. This gives the protein CASSLNRSPGGYTF.

The gene calls are TRBV4-1 and TRBJ2-1; D possibly corresponds to TRBD2 (5 bases). The CDR3 consists of 16 residues. Trimming stripped 1 base from V and 0 bases from J, with 10 bases between. Looked up from germline, CDR1 is MGHRA and CDR2 is YSYEKL. Here the CDR3 DNA reads TGCGCCAGCAGCCAAGCTAGCTTCGGCTCCTACAATGAGCAGTTCTTC. Protein sequence: CASSQASFGSYNEQFF.

A few counts support this clone. A junction end diverges from the germline sequence, so it may reflect a read error. This sequence joins TRBV30 and TRBJ2-7, with 10 bases lining up with TRBD1. The CDR3 extends over 18 amino acids. From germline, CDR1 is GTSNPN and CDR2 SVGIG (reference sequence). DNA of the CDR3: TGTGCCTGGAGCCCGTCTCAGGCCGGGACAGGGGTGACCTACGGGCAGTACTTC. This gives the protein CAWSPSQAGTGVTYGQYF.

This clone has more than one count but fewer than ten. CDR3 sequence reads: CASSRTGSGNEKLFF. The CDR3 DNA reads TGTGCCAGCAGCCGGACAGGTTCTGGTAATGAAAAACTGTTTTTT. This chain connects TRBV2 to TRBJ1-4; 7 positions match TRBD1. Unmatched junction bases numbered 8, after V lost 6 bases and J lost 4 bases. CDR1 SNHLY and CDR2 FYNNEI come from the germline V gene. CDR3 length: 15 amino acids. The variable domain in full, completed from reference TRBV2 and TRBJ1-4, reads EPEVTQTPSHQVTQMGQEVILRCVPISNHLYFYWYRQILGQKVEFLVSFYNNEISEKSEIFDDQFSVERPDGSNFTLKIRSTKLEDSAMYFCASSRTGSGNEKLFFGSGTQLSVL.

The chain carries TRBV19 and TRBJ1-1; 8 bases fit TRBD1. The length of the CDR3 is 13 residues. With 10 bases clipped from V and 3 bases from J, the junction kept 7 bases outside the gene matches. Germline V gene lookup returns CDR1 LNHDA and CDR2 SQIVND (reference sequence). This chain's CDR3 is CATSQGAYTEAFF. DNA for the CDR3: TGTGCCACTTCTCAGGGGGCTTACACTGAAGCTTTCTTT.

The chain recombines TRBV5-1 with TRBJ2-7; D gene unclear. V was cut by 0 bases and J by 4 bases, with 8 bases left in between. The V gene's germline CDR1 is SGHRS and CDR2 YFSETQ. This CDR3 is built from 13 residues. The CDR3 region is CASSLAGEYEQYF. In nucleotides, the CDR3 is TGCGCCAGCAGCTTGGCGGGTGAGTACGAGCAGTACTTC.

The chain is built from TRBV29-1 and TRBJ2-3; TRBD2 is a possible D gene (5 bases). The length of the CDR3 is 10 residues. CDR1 and CDR2 (germline): SQVTM, ANQGSEA. Trimming stripped 7 bases from V and 4 bases from J, with 6 bases between. For the CDR3, the DNA is TGCAGCGCCGGGGCAGATACGCAGTATTTT. It translates to CSAGADTQYF.

Note on this clone: Other nucleotide sequences from this sample produce the same CDR3. This chain links TRBV6-5 with TRBJ2-7, with a possible D match to TRBD1 (6 bases). The V gene's germline CDR1 is MNHEY and CDR2 SVGAGI. Trimming stripped 0 bases from V and 2 bases from J, with 8 bases between. The CDR3 consists of 14 residues. The CDR3 nucleotides read TGTGCCAGCAGTTACTCGGACAGTACCTACGAGCAGTACTTC. Protein sequence: CASSYSDSTYEQYF.